The rows below give T cell receptor beta chains drawn from one sample of a study of TIL therapy for anti-PD-1-resistant metastatic lung cancer. This table comes from immunoSEQ multiplex PCR, and its TCRdb copy is limited to in-frame clones, with some not included. In the table there are approximately 4,900 clones, roughly 60% of which are singletons. The input for sequencing was tumor tissue, taken at baseline. The receptors come from a man in his 70s with non-small cell lung cancer. CDR3s include the opening cysteine and the closing phenylalanine or tryptophan. D genes are given only for firm matches. Clone size is shown for a subset of rows, as once, few, many or a class of expanded clone.

len	v_gene	abundance	j_gene	d_gene	CDR3aa	CDR3nt
14	TRBV6-4	.	TRBJ2-6	.	CASSADSGANVLTF	TGTGCCAGCAGTGCCGACTCTGGGGCCAACGTCCTGACTTTC
15	TRBV5-1	once	TRBJ2-2	.	CASLLGGGDTGELFF	TGCGCCAGCCTCCTCGGCGGTGGGGACACCGGGGAGCTGTTTTTT
14	TRBV10-3	.	TRBJ1-5	.	CAISAEQGGQPQHF	TGTGCCATCAGTGCCGAGCAGGGAGGGCAGCCCCAGCATTTT
16	TRBV7-2	medium-sized	TRBJ2-5	.	CASSLGWRQLQETQYF	TGTGCCAGCAGCTTAGGTTGGCGCCAGCTTCAGGAGACCCAGTACTTC
16	TRBV5-6	few	TRBJ1-6	.	CASSFNRFGLGSPLHF	TGTGCCAGCAGCTTTAACCGGTTCGGGCTAGGGTCACCCCTCCACTTT
15	TRBV6-6	.	TRBJ2-1	.	CASSYRGGTYNEQFF	TGTGCCAGCAGTTACCGAGGCGGAACATACAATGAGCAGTTCTTC
14	TRBV7-9	once	TRBJ1-1	TRBD1	CASSLTGLNTEAFF	TGTGCCAGCAGCTTGACAGGGCTGAACACTGAAGCTTTCTTT
15	TRBV28	.	TRBJ2-7	TRBD1	CASSYGTGVTYEQYF	TGTGCCAGCAGTTACGGGACAGGGGTCACCTACGAGCAGTACTTC
14	TRBV19	few	TRBJ2-3	.	CASSGRVGTDTQYF	TGTGCCAGTAGCGGTCGTGTTGGCACAGATACGCAGTATTTT
15	TRBV19	.	TRBJ2-5	.	CASRGGASGQETQYF	TGTGCCAGTAGGGGGGGGGCTAGCGGCCAAGAGACCCAGTACTTC
13	TRBV2	.	TRBJ2-7	TRBD1	CASTRDRGYEQYF	TGTGCCAGCACCCGGGACAGGGGGTACGAGCAGTACTTC
14	TRBV5-1	.	TRBJ2-1	.	CASSADPSYNEQFF	TGCGCCAGCAGCGCGGACCCCTCCTACAATGAGCAGTTCTTC
15	TRBV4-1	few	TRBJ1-5	.	CASSQDIGPDRPQHF	TGCGCCAGCAGCCAAGATATAGGTCCCGATCGGCCCCAGCATTTT
14	TRBV25-1	.	TRBJ1-6	.	CASAFRDALSPLHF	TGTGCCAGCGCCTTCCGGGACGCACTTTCACCCCTCCACTTT
15	TRBV7-2	.	TRBJ2-2	.	CASSFRTRNTGELFF	TGTGCCAGCAGCTTTCGGACGAGGAACACCGGGGAGCTGTTTTTT
13	TRBV5-1	.	TRBJ2-1	.	CASSLHTNNEQFF	TGCGCCAGCAGCTTGCACACTAACAATGAGCAGTTCTTC
14	TRBV6-1	.	TRBJ2-1	.	CATLRKGGYNEQFF	TGTGCCACCTTGCGGAAGGGGGGCTACAATGAGCAGTTCTTC
14	TRBV6-5	.	TRBJ2-3	.	CASSLAVLTDTQYF	TGTGCCAGCAGTTTAGCGGTACTCACAGATACGCAGTATTTT
14	TRBV5-5	.	TRBJ2-7	TRBD2	CASSTRESSYEQYF	TGTGCCAGCAGCACGCGGGAGAGCTCCTACGAGCAGTACTTC
11	TRBV2	once	TRBJ2-5	.	CASSRGETQYF	TGTGCCAGCAGTCGGGGGGAGACCCAGTACTTC
14	TRBV7-2	few	TRBJ2-7	TRBD2	CASSLGAGSYEQYF	TGTGCCAGCAGCTTAGGAGCGGGGAGCTACGAGCAGTACTTC
19	TRBV7-3	.	TRBJ2-3	.	CASSLQGAIAGAFEDTQYF	TGTGCCAGCAGCTTACAGGGGGCCATAGCGGGAGCCTTCGAGGATACGCAGTATTTT
16	TRBV7-3	once	TRBJ2-2	.	CASSLNVPANTGELFF	TGTGCCAGCAGCTTAAACGTACCGGCGAACACCGGGGAGCTGTTTTTT
13	TRBV29-1	.	TRBJ1-1	.	CSVRPQGPTEAFF	TGCAGCGTCCGCCCTCAGGGGCCTACTGAAGCTTTCTTT
14	TRBV30	.	TRBJ2-7	.	CAWSPSPLFYEQYF	TGTGCCTGGAGCCCCAGCCCCCTTTTCTACGAGCAGTACTTC